This record looks at one T cell receptor beta chain sequence and its context. This sample was included in a study of shared clonotypes between healthy human individuals. Assay: immunoSEQ multiplex PCR; the TCRdb copy retains only in-frame clones and omits some. This sample has a few hundred thousand clones; about 65% occur once, and the top ten carry approximately 12%. The germline V gene encodes CDR1 KGHSH and CDR2 LQKENI. CDR3 length equals 14 residues. V lost 3 bases to trimming and J lost 3 bases; unmatched junction nucleotides: 3. The rearrangement uses TRBV18 and TRBJ2-7, with 9 positions matching TRBD2. The sample was memory CD4+ T cells sorted from blood. Subset here: CD45RA-negative fraction. This TCR was sampled from a man in his thirties or forties in good health. Here the CDR3 DNA reads TGTGCCAGCTCACCCGGGACTAGCAACTACGAGCAGTACTTC. This gives the protein CASSPGTSNYEQYF.